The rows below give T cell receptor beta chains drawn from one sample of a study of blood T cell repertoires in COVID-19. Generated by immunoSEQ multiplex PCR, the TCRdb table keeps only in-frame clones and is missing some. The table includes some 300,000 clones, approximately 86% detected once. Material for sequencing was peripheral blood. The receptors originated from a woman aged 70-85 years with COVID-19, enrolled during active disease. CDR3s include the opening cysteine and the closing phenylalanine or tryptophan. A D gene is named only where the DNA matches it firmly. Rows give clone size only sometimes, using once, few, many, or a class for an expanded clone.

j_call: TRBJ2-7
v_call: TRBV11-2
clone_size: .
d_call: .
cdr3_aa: CASSLLRSDYEQYF
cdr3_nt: TGTGCCAGCAGCCTACTGCGTTCCGATTACGAGCAGTACTTC

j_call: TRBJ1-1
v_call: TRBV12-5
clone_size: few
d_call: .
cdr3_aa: CASGLLPDGGLMNTEAFF
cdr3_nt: TGTGCTAGTGGTTTGCTCCCTGATGGAGGGCTAATGAACACTGAAGCTTTCTTT

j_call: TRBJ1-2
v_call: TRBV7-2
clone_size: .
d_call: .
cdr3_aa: CASRFRATDGYTF
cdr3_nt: TGTGCCAGCAGATTCAGGGCAACGGATGGCTACACCTTC

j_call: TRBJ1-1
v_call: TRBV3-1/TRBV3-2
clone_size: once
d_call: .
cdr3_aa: CASRAGIPGEAFF
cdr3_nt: TGTGCCAGCAGGGCAGGGATTCCAGGGGAAGCTTTCTTT

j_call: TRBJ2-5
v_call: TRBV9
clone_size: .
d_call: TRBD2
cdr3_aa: CASSVAPSGAETQYF
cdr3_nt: TGTGCCAGCAGCGTAGCTCCTAGCGGGGCGGAGACCCAGTACTTC

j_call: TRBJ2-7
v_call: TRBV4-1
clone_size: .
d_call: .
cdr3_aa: CASSQDPGVDEQYF
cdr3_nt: TGCGCCAGCAGCCAAGATCCGGGGGTTGACGAGCAGTACTTC

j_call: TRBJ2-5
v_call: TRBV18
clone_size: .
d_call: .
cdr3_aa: CASSPPTEETQYF
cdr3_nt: TGTGCCAGCTCACCACCGACAGAAGAGACCCAGTACTTC

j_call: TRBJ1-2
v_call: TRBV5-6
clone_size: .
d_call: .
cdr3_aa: CASSRTVYGYTF
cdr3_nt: TGTGCCAGCAGCCGGACAGTCTATGGCTACACCTTC

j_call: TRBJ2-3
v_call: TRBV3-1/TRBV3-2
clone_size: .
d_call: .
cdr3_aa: CASSQAGDTQYF
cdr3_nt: TGTGCCAGCAGCCAAGCCGGAGATACGCAGTATTTT

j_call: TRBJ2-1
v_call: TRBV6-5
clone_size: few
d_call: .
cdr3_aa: CASSKGGEPYNEQFF
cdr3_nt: TGTGCCAGCAGTAAGGGGGGGGAACCCTACAATGAGCAGTTCTTC

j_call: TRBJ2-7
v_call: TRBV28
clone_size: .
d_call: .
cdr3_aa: CASSSGVREQYF
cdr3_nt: TGTGCCAGCAGTTCAGGGGTTCGGGAGCAGTACTTC

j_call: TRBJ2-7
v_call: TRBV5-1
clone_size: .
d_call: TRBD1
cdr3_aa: CASSPTGAYEQYF
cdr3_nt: TGCGCCAGCAGCCCGACAGGGGCCTACGAGCAGTACTTC

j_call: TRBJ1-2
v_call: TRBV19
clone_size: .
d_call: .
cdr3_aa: CASTGGFYGYTF
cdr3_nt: TGTGCCAGTACCGGGGGGTTCTATGGCTACACCTTC

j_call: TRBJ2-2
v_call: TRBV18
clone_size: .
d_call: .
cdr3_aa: CASLRGTAVNTGELFF
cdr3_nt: TGTGCCAGCTTACGGGGGACAGCTGTGAACACCGGGGAGCTGTTTTTT

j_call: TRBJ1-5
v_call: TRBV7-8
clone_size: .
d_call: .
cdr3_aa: CASSSGLGGQGYQPQHF
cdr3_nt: TGTGCCAGCAGCTCAGGCCTGGGGGGGCAGGGTTATCAGCCCCAGCATTTT

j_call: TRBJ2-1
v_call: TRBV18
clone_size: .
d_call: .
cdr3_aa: CASSPGSYNEQFF
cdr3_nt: TGTGCCAGCTCACCGGGCAGCTACAATGAGCAGTTCTTC

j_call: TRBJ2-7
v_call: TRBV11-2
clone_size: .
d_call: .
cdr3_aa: CASSLDSSYEQYF
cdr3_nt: TGTGCCAGCAGCTTAGACAGTTCCTACGAGCAGTACTTC

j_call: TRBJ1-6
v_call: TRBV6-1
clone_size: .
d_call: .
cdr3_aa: CASSEEIERYNSPLHF
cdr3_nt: TGTGCCAGCAGTGAAGAAATAGAACGCTATAATTCACCCCTCCACTTT

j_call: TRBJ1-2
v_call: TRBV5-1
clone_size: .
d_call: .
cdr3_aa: CASSADGGPGYTF
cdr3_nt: TGCGCCAGCAGCGCGGACGGGGGGCCCGGCTACACCTTC

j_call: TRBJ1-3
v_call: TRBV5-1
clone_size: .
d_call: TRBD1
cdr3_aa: CASSIDRGDSGNTIYF
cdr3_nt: TGCGCCAGCAGCATAGACAGGGGCGACTCTGGAAACACCATATATTTT

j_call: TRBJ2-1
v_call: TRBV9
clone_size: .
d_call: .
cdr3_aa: CASSARGYNEQFF
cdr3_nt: TGTGCCAGCAGCGCAAGAGGGTACAATGAGCAGTTCTTC

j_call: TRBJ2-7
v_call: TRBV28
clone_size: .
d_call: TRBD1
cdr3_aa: CASADRSYEQYF
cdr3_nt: TGTGCCTCAGCGGACAGGTCCTACGAGCAGTACTTC

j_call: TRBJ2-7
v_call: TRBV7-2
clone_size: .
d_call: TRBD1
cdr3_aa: CASSTGTGYEQYF
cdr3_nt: TGTGCCAGCAGCACTGGGACAGGCTACGAGCAGTACTTC

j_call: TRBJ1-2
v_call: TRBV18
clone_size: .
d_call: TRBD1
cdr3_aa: CASSRQGAAGGYTF
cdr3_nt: TGTGCCAGCTCACGTCAGGGGGCTGCTGGCGGCTACACCTTC

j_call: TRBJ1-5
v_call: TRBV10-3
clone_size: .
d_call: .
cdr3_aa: CAISALSVLPGDQPQHF
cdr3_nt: TGTGCCATCAGTGCCCTTAGTGTGTTACCGGGGGATCAGCCCCAGCATTTT

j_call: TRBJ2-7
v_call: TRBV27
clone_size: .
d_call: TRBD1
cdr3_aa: CASSSPPGQYLYEQYF
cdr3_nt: TGTGCCAGCAGTTCGCCACCGGGACAGTACCTTTACGAGCAGTACTTC

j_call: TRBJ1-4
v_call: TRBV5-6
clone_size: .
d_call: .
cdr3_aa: CASSPGGGTKNEKLFF
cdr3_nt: TGTGCCAGCAGCCCCGGGGGGGGGACAAAGAATGAAAAACTGTTTTTT

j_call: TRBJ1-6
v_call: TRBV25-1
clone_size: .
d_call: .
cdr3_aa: CASNRENSPLHF
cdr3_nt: TGTGCCAGCAACAGGGAGAATTCACCCCTCCACTTT

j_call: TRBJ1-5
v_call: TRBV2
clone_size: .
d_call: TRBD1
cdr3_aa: CASSGGTVYSNQPQHF
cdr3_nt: TGTGCCAGCAGTGGCGGGACAGTCTATAGCAATCAGCCCCAGCATTTT

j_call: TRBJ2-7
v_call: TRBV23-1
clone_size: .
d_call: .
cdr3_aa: CASSQSTPFSSYEQYF
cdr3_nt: TGCGCCAGCAGTCAATCGACACCATTCAGCTCCTACGAGCAGTACTTC

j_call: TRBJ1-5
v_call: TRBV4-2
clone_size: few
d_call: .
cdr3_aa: CASSQDGRGDWPQHF
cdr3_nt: TGTGCCAGCAGCCAAGACGGTCGGGGGGATTGGCCCCAGCATTTT

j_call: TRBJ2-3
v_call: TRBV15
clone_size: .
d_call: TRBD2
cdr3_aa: CATSRGGGTDTQYF
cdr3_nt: TGTGCCACCAGCAGAGGCGGGGGGACAGATACGCAGTATTTT

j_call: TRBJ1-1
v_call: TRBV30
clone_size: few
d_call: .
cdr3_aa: CVSGRGFSTEAFF
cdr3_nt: TGTGTCAGCGGGAGGGGGTTTAGCACTGAAGCTTTCTTT

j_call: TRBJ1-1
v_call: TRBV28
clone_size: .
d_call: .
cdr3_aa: CASVPGGVNTEAFF
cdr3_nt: TGTGCCAGCGTACCGGGGGGGGTGAACACTGAAGCTTTCTTT

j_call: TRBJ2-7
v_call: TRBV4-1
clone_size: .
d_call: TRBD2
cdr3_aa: CASSQERGALYEQYF
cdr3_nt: TGCGCCAGCAGCCAAGAGCGGGGGGCCCTTTACGAGCAGTACTTC

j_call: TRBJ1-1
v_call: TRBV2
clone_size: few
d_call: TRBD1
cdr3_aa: CASSRTGAGTEAFF
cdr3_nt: TGTGCCAGCAGTCGGACAGGGGCAGGAACTGAAGCTTTCTTT

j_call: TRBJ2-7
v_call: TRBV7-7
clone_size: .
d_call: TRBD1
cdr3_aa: CASSEGMGQGNEQYF
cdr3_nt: TGTGCCAGCAGCGAAGGGATGGGACAGGGTAACGAGCAGTACTTC

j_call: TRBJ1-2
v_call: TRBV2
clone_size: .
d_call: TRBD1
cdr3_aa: CASLDRGLGYTF
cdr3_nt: TGTGCCAGTTTAGACAGGGGGCTCGGCTACACCTTC

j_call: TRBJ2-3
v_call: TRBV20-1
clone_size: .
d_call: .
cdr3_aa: CSASILRGADYTQYF
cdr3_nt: TGCAGTGCTAGTATCCTCCGGGGGGCCGATTATACGCAGTATTTT

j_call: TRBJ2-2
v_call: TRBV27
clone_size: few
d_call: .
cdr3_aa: CASSLGAGVSRTGELFF
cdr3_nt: TGTGCCAGCAGTTTGGGGGCTGGGGTCAGTCGCACCGGGGAGCTGTTTTTT

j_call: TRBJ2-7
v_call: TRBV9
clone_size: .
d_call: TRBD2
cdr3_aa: CASSPRTSSQFYEQYF
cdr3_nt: TGTGCCAGCAGCCCAAGGACTAGCTCCCAATTCTACGAGCAGTACTTC

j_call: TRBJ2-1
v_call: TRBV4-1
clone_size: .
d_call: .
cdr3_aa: CASSQTEYEQFF
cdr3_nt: TGCGCCAGCAGCCAGACGGAGTATGAGCAGTTCTTC

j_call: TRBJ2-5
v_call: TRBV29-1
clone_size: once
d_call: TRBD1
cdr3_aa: CSGVRQGAGTQYF
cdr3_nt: TGCAGCGGGGTGAGACAGGGAGCCGGGACCCAGTACTTC

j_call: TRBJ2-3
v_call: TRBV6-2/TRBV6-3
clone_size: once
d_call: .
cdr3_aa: CASSWGGQDTQYF
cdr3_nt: TGTGCCAGCAGCTGGGGGGGCCAGGATACGCAGTATTTT

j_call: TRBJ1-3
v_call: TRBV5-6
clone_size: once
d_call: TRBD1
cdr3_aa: CASSAGTGSLSGNTIYF
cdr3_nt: TGTGCCAGCAGCGCCGGGACAGGGTCCCTCTCTGGAAACACCATATATTTT

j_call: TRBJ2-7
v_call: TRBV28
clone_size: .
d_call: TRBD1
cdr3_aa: CASSPAGTGSYEQYF
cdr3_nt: TGTGCCAGCAGTCCCGCAGGGACAGGGTCCTACGAGCAGTACTTC

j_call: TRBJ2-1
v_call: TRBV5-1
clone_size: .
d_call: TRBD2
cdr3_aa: CASSPQGGGVGNEQFF
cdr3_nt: TGCGCCAGCAGCCCCCAGGGCGGGGGGGTCGGCAATGAGCAGTTCTTC

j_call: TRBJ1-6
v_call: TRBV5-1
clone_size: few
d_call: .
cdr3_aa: CASSPRGVGNSPLHF
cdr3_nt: TGCGCCAGCAGCCCCCGGGGGGTGGGCAATTCACCCCTCCACTTT